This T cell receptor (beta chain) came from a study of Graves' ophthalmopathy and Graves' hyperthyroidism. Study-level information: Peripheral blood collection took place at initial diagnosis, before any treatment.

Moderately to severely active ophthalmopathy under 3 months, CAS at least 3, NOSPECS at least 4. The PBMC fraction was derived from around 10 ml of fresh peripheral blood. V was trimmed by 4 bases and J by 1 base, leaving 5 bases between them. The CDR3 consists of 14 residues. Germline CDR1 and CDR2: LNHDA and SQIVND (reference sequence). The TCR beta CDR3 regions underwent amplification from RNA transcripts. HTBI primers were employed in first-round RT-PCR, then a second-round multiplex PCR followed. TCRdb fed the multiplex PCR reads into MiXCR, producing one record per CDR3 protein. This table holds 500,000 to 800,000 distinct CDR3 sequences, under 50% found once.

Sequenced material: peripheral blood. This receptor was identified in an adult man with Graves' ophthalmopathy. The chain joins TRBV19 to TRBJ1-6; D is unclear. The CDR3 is CASSSVSYNSPLHF. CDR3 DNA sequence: TGTGCCAGTAGTAGCGTTTCCTATAATTCACCCCTCCACTTT. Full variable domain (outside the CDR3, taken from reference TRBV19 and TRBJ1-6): DGGITQSPKYLFRKEGQNVTLSCEQNLNHDAMYWYRQDPGQGLRLIYYSQIVNDFQKGDIAEGYSVSREKKESFPLTVTSAQKNPTAFYLCASSSVSYNSPLHFGNGTRLTVT.